The 13 T cell receptor beta chains in this list originate from one sample, sequenced in a study of OX40 agonist ivuxolimab in advanced cancers. The data were produced by immunoSEQ multiplex PCR, yet TCRdb's version contains in-frame clones alone and is incomplete. The table lists 55,000 to 85,000 clones, around nine tenths of them singletons. The source material was CD4+ or CD8+ T cells sorted from blood, sampled in a trial of the OX40 agonist ivuxolimab. Receptor source: an adult with an advanced solid tumor such as melanoma, head and neck, liver or kidney cancer.

This clone came up a few times. J is TRBJ2-7 and V is TRBV30; possible D gene TRBD2, 6 bases. This CDR3 contains 13 residues. Trimming took 2 bases from V and 3 from J, leaving 11 bases between them. CDR1 is GTSNPN and CDR2 is SVGIG in the germline V gene (reference sequence). CDR3 protein: CAWSRRGYYEQYF. DNA of the CDR3: TGTGCCTGGAGTAGGCGGGGCTACTACGAGCAGTACTTC.

The rearrangement uses TRBV5-1 and TRBJ2-1; tentatively, D is TRBD1 (6 bases). CDR1 and CDR2 from the germline V gene are SGHRS and YFSETQ. The CDR3 runs 13 residues. V was shortened by 2 bases and J by 9 bases, with 12 bases between the two germline ends. The CDR3 bases are TGCGCCAGCAGCTTATCAACAGGGCCTGAGCAGTTCTTC. Encoded protein: CASSLSTGPEQFF.

The V gene is TRBV5-6, the J gene TRBJ2-5; 9 bases are a match to TRBD1. Trimming at V came to 2 bases and at J to 3 bases, leaving 5 bases not matched to a gene. This CDR3 region has 15 residues. The V gene's germline CDR1 is SGHDT and CDR2 YYEEEE. The CDR3 DNA is TGTGCCAGCAGCTTTACAGGGGGCGGGGAAGAGACCCAGTACTTC. It encodes CASSFTGGGEETQYF.

The V and J genes are TRBV27 and TRBJ2-7; TRBD2 is a possible D gene (7 bases). The CDR3 is 13 residues long. CDR1 is MNHEY and CDR2 is SMNVEV in the germline V gene (reference sequence). V lost 4 bases and J 2 bases, leaving 9 bases between the germline ends. The CDR3 sequence: CASSSGGPYEQYF. The CDR3 nucleotides read TGTGCCAGCAGTTCGGGGGGCCCCTACGAGCAGTACTTC.

CDR3 region: CASSMTGENTEAFF. DNA for the CDR3: TGTGCCAGCTCTATGACAGGGGAGAACACTGAAGCTTTCTTT. This chain uses TRBV18 with TRBJ1-1; 8 nucleotides match TRBD1. Germline CDR1 and CDR2: KGHSH and LQKENI. This CDR3 is built from 14 residues. Losses at the gene ends were 6 bases for V and 1 base for J; bases not matched to a gene: 4.

The J gene is TRBJ1-1, the V gene TRBV30, with D uncertain. CDR3 size: 12 residues. Per germline, CDR1 GTSNPN and CDR2 SVGIG (reference sequence). V was pared by 0 bases and J by 7 bases, with 9 bases between. For the CDR3, the DNA is TGTGCCTGGAGTGTAGATCATCTTGAAGCTTTCTTT. This gives the protein CAWSVDHLEAFF.

The chain has TRBV5-5 and TRBJ2-7; D perhaps matches TRBD2 (6 bases). Germline values: CDR1 SGHKS, CDR2 YYEKEE (reference sequence). The CDR3 spans 15 residues. The V end was cut by 4 bases, the J end by 13 bases, with 27 bases between. This chain's CDR3 is CASSPPGGGLLLEYF. The CDR3, as DNA: TGTGCCAGCAGCCCCCCCGGGGGTGGGTTGTTGTTGGAATACTTC.

V is TRBV7-2 and J is TRBJ1-2; 8 positions match TRBD1. V shed 2 bases and J 3 bases; nucleotides not matched to a gene: 5. CDR1 is SGHTA, CDR2 FQGNSA, per germline. The CDR3 spans 15 residues. This CDR3 reads CASSLLGQGHYGYTF. CDR3 coding DNA: TGTGCCAGCAGCTTACTCGGACAGGGCCACTATGGCTACACCTTC.

The rearrangement links TRBV6-1 to TRBJ2-6; unclear D gene. CDR1 MNHNS and CDR2 SASEGT come from the germline V gene. Trimming removed 2 bases at V and 0 bases at J, with 8 bases between. The length of the CDR3 is 16 residues. DNA for the CDR3: TGTGCCAGCAGTGAAAGTGGGTTCTCTGGGGCCAACGTCCTGACTTTC. Protein sequence: CASSESGFSGANVLTF.

This chain joins TRBV6-5 and TRBJ1-6; D uncertain. The V gene lost 6 bases and the J gene lost 17 bases, with 14 bases spanning the gap. Germline V gene lookup returns CDR1 MNHEY and CDR2 SVGAGI. The CDR3 extends over 11 amino acids. CDR3 in amino acids: CASSEDGPIHF. The CDR3 DNA is TGTGCCAGCAGCGAAGACGGCCCAATCCACTTT.

V and J are TRBV27 and TRBJ2-4, with 8 bases lining up with TRBD1. Trimming cost V 1 base and J 1 base; bases outside gene matches: 12. The CDR3 runs 19 residues. Germline V gene sequence: CDR1 MNHEY, CDR2 SMNVEV (reference sequence). The DNA for the CDR3 is TGTGCCAGCAGTTTATGGATCGGACAGGGATCTCTCGCCAAAAACATTCAGTACTTC. This codes for CASSLWIGQGSLAKNIQYF.

The genes are TRBV18 and TRBJ2-1, with no clear D. Trimming took off 8 bases at V and 8 bases at J, with 13 bases between the two ends. This CDR3 comprises 12 residues. Germline-derived CDR1 and CDR2 are KGHSH and LQKENI. CDR3 sequence: CASRAWADEQFF. The CDR3 bases are TGTGCCAGCCGCGCCTGGGCGGATGAGCAGTTCTTC. Full variable domain (missing parts from reference TRBV18 and TRBJ2-1): NAGVMQNPRHLVRRRGQEARLRCSPMKGHSHVYWYRQLPEEGLKFMVYLQKENIIDESGMPKERFSAEFPKEGPSILRIQQVVRGDSAAYFCASRAWADEQFFGPGTRLTVL.

The chain joins TRBV9 to TRBJ2-3, with 7 bases matching TRBD2. The length of the CDR3 is 13 residues. CDR1 is SGDLS, CDR2 YYNGEE, per germline. J lost 2 bases, V lost 4 bases, and 1 base had no gene match. CDR3 DNA: TGTGCCAGCAGCCGGGACTACACAGATACGCAGTATTTT. Translating gives CASSRDYTDTQYF.